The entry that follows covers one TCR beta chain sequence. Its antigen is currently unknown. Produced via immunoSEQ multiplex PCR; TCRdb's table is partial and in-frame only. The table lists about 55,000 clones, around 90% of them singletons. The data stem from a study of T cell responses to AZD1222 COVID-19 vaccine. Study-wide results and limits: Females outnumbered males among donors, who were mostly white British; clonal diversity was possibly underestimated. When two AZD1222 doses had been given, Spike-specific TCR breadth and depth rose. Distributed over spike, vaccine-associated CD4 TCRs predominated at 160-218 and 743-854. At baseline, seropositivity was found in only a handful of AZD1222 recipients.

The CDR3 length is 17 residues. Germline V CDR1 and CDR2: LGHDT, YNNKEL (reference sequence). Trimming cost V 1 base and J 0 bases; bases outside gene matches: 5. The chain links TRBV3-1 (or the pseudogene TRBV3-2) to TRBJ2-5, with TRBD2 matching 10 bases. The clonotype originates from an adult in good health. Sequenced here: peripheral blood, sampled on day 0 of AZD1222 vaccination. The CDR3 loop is CASSQVLGTSDQETQYF. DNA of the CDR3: TGTGCCAGCAGCCAAGTCCTCGGGACTAGCGACCAAGAGACCCAGTACTTC.